This TCR beta chain stems from a study of T cell responses to AZD1222 COVID-19 vaccine. This clone appeared a single time. Data came from immunoSEQ multiplex PCR; TCRdb stores just in-frame clones and leaves some out. The sample contains tens of thousands of clones, about 80% of which appear only once. J lost 4 bases, V lost 0 bases, and 9 bases had no gene match. Germline CDR1 MGHRA, CDR2 YSYEKL. The length of the CDR3 is 17 residues. The TCR comes from an adult who received the AZD1222 COVID-19 vaccine. This rearrangement joins TRBV4-1 to TRBJ1-3, with 7 bases fitting TRBD1. Sequences were derived from peripheral blood, sampled 28 days after the second AZD1222 dose. As DNA, the CDR3 is TGCGCCAGCAGCCAAGATTTGGGGACAGAAAGAGGAAACACCATATATTTT. Amino acids: CASSQDLGTERGNTIYF.